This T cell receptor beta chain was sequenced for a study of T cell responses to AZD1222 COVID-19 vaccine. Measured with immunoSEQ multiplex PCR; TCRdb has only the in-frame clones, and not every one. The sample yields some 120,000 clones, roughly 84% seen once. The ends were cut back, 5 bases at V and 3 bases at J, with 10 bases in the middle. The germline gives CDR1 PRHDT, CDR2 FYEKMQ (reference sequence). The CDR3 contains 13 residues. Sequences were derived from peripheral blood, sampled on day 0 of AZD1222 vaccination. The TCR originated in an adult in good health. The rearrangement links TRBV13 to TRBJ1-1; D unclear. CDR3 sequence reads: CASSTHKDTEAFF. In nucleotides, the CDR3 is TGTGCCAGCAGCACCCACAAGGACACTGAAGCTTTCTTT.